A selection of T cell receptor beta chains follows, all from one sample in a study of cytotoxic CD8 clonotypes in ibrutinib-treated CLL. Measured with immunoSEQ multiplex PCR; TCRdb has only the in-frame clones, and not every one. The table includes about 85,000 clones, roughly 83% detected once. Sample: PBMCs, taken after 12 months of ibrutinib treatment. The receptors were gathered from a human donor with chronic lymphocytic leukemia. CDR3s include the opening cysteine and the closing phenylalanine or tryptophan. A D gene is named only where the DNA matches it firmly. Part of the rows lack a size; the others show once, few, many or a class for expanded clones.

clone_size	v_call	d_call	cdr3_length	j_call	cdr3_nt	cdr3_aa
.	TRBV7-3	.	13	TRBJ2-7	TGTGCCAGCAGCTTAGGGGGCCCGGGGGAGCAGTACTTC	CASSLGGPGEQYF
.	TRBV7-2	.	12	TRBJ1-2	TGTGCCAGCAGCTTAGGCTCAGATGGCTACACCTTC	CASSLGSDGYTF
.	TRBV18	.	12	TRBJ1-5	TGTGCCAGCTCACCAGAAAATCAGCCCCAGCATTTT	CASSPENQPQHF
few	TRBV7-2	.	12	TRBJ2-5	TGTGCCAGCAGCTTAAGGGCGGAGACCCAGTACTTC	CASSLRAETQYF
.	TRBV2	TRBD1	13	TRBJ1-1	TGTGCCAGCAGGGTGGACAGGGGGCGGGAAGCTTTCTTT	CASRVDRGREAFF
.	TRBV6-5	.	14	TRBJ1-2	TGTGCCAGCAGGGTCGGCTCCTCTTTCTATGGCTACACCTTC	CASRVGSSFYGYTF
.	TRBV5-1	TRBD2	20	TRBJ2-6	TGCGCCAGCAGCTTGGGCCAGGCTAGCGGGGAATTCTCTGGGGCCAACGTCCTGACTTTC	CASSLGQASGEFSGANVLTF
once	TRBV2	TRBD1	16	TRBJ2-7	TGTGCCAGCAGTGAAGGGTGGGACAGGGAACTCTACGAGCAGTACTTC	CASSEGWDRELYEQYF
.	TRBV5-1	.	15	TRBJ2-3	TGCGCCAGCAGCTTGGGGACAGACCCTACAGATACGCAGTATTTT	CASSLGTDPTDTQYF
.	TRBV7-2	.	14	TRBJ1-2	TGTGCCAGCAGCAAACCCCTTGCAGGGGAGGGCTACACCTTC	CASSKPLAGEGYTF
many	TRBV7-3	.	14	TRBJ1-1	TGTGCCAGCAGCTTAGGGGCCCGGGGCACTGAAGCTTTCTTT	CASSLGARGTEAFF
.	TRBV19	.	13	TRBJ2-2	TGTGCCAGTACCGGGCAGGGAGCCGGGGAGCTGTTTTTT	CASTGQGAGELFF
.	TRBV7-2	.	14	TRBJ2-7	TGTGCCAGCAGCCCGGTTCGGGCCCCCTACGAGCAGTACTTC	CASSPVRAPYEQYF
few	TRBV5-4	.	15	TRBJ2-1	TGTGCCAGCAGCCCTCCTGGGCAGGACGACAATGAGCAGTTCTTC	CASSPPGQDDNEQFF
.	TRBV28	TRBD2	15	TRBJ2-2	TGTGCCAGCAGTTGGGGACTAGGATTGGGGGGGGAGCTGTTTTTT	CASSWGLGLGGELFF
.	TRBV7-2	TRBD2	15	TRBJ2-1	TGTGCCAGCAGCTTCTCTGGGACTAGCCTCTATGAGCAGTTCTTC	CASSFSGTSLYEQFF
.	TRBV6-5	.	14	TRBJ2-6	TGTGCCAGCAGTTACTCACTAGGGGCCAACGTCCTGACTTTC	CASSYSLGANVLTF
once	TRBV7-2	.	15	TRBJ2-3	TGTGCCAGCAGCTTGGGTCGGGTTAGCTCAGATACGCAGTATTTT	CASSLGRVSSDTQYF
once	TRBV27	TRBD2	15	TRBJ2-3	TGTGCCAGCAGTACCTTAGCGGGACGGACAGATACGCAGTATTTT	CASSTLAGRTDTQYF
.	TRBV20-1	.	11	TRBJ1-1	TGCAGGGGAGGGGGAGGCACTGAAGCTTTCTTT	CRGGGGTEAFF
.	TRBV28	TRBD2	15	TRBJ2-1	TGTGCCACCGGGACTAGCGGGAGTTCCTACAATGAGCAGTTCTTC	CATGTSGSSYNEQFF
.	TRBV10-3	TRBD2	13	TRBJ2-3	TGTGCCATCAGCGGGGGGGCCACAGATACGCAGTATTTT	CAISGGATDTQYF
few	TRBV18	.	13	TRBJ2-7	TGTGCCAGCTCCCCTGGGCGGGGAGGCGAGCAGTACTTC	CASSPGRGGEQYF
.	TRBV19	.	15	TRBJ1-6	TGTGCCAGTAGTTCGGGACTCTCCTATAATTCACCCCTCCACTTT	CASSSGLSYNSPLHF
.	TRBV5-6	.	15	TRBJ1-5	TGTGCCAGCAGCCCCGGGCCTTCTAGCAATCAGCCCCAGCATTTT	CASSPGPSSNQPQHF
.	TRBV12-5	.	14	TRBJ2-3	TGTGCTAGTGCCATGGGGGACAGCACAGATACGCAGTATTTT	CASAMGDSTDTQYF
.	TRBV7-2	.	14	TRBJ1-2	TGTGCCAGCAGCTTAGGACGGGGGGGCTATGGCTACACCTTC	CASSLGRGGYGYTF
few	TRBV28	.	12	TRBJ1-2	TGTGCCAGCACCTCGGCCCCGGGTGGCTACACCTTC	CASTSAPGGYTF
.	TRBV27	.	15	TRBJ1-1	TGTGCCAGCAGTTTATGGGCAGGACCGAACACTGAAGCTTTCTTT	CASSLWAGPNTEAFF
once	TRBV7-2	.	13	TRBJ2-3	TGTGCCAGCAGCCCCCGGGCCTCAGATACGCAGTATTTT	CASSPRASDTQYF
.	TRBV9	.	14	TRBJ2-3	TGTGCCAGTGGCCCACTACTAACGACAGATACGCAGTATTTT	CASGPLLTTDTQYF
once	TRBV7-2	.	13	TRBJ2-5	TGTGCCAGCAGCCGCGACAGGAAAGAGACCCAGTACTTC	CASSRDRKETQYF
.	TRBV29-1	TRBD1	13	TRBJ1-1	TGCAGCGTACTACAGGGGGCCGGGACTGAAGCTTTCTTT	CSVLQGAGTEAFF
.	TRBV7-9	.	15	TRBJ2-1	TGTGCCAGCAGCTTAGCGGGTAGTCTCTCCAATGAGCAGTTCTTC	CASSLAGSLSNEQFF
.	TRBV30	.	13	TRBJ2-3	TGTGCCTGGCGTCCCGGGACACCGGATACGCAGTATTTT	CAWRPGTPDTQYF
.	TRBV28	TRBD1	14	TRBJ1-6	TGTGCCAGCAGTTTTGGCAGGGGGCGCTCAGGCCTCCACTTT	CASSFGRGRSGLHF
.	TRBV14	.	15	TRBJ2-3	TGTGCCAGCAGCCAAGGCTGGGGACCCACAGATACGCAGTATTTT	CASSQGWGPTDTQYF
.	TRBV28	.	16	TRBJ1-2	TGTGCCAGCAGTTCGCCAACACAGGGCCTTGTCTATGGCTACACCTTC	CASSSPTQGLVYGYTF
.	TRBV30	.	12	TRBJ1-4	TGTGCCTGGAGGGCCCGACATGAAAAACTGTTTTTT	CAWRARHEKLFF
.	TRBV5-1	TRBD1	14	TRBJ2-3	TGCGCCAGCAGCTCGGACAGGAGCACAGATACGCAGTATTTT	CASSSDRSTDTQYF
.	TRBV5-1	.	15	TRBJ2-2	TGCGCCAGCAGCTGGGGGGACAGGAACACCGGGGAGCTGTTTTTT	CASSWGDRNTGELFF
.	TRBV9	.	16	TRBJ1-6	TGTGCCAGCAGCCCCACCGGGGGGGCGGGGGATTCACCCCTCCACTTT	CASSPTGGAGDSPLHF
.	TRBV18	.	15	TRBJ1-1	TGTGCCAGCTCACCATCCGGGAGGATGAACACTGAAGCTTTCTTT	CASSPSGRMNTEAFF
.	TRBV21-1	.	13	TRBJ1-2	TGTGCCAGCAGCACCACACGAGGAGACGGCTACACCTTC	CASSTTRGDGYTF
few	TRBV4-3	.	15	TRBJ2-1	TGCGCCAGCAGCCGGGGAGGTTGGGGAAACAATGAGCAGTTCTTC	CASSRGGWGNNEQFF
.	TRBV5-1	.	15	TRBJ2-5	TGCGCCAGCAGCTTGGTGGGCACACTCCAAGAGACCCAGTACTTC	CASSLVGTLQETQYF
.	TRBV6-6	TRBD1	14	TRBJ2-7	TGTGCCAGCAGTTACGGGACAGGGGGGGACGAGCAGTACTTC	CASSYGTGGDEQYF
.	TRBV7-2	.	14	TRBJ2-7	TGTGCCAGCAGCTCCGCGCCCCCTCCCGGCGAGCAGTACTTC	CASSSAPPPGEQYF
.	TRBV7-3	TRBD2	16	TRBJ2-7	TGTGCCAGCAGCTTAGGTCCTAGCGGGAGTGTCAACGAGCAGTACTTC	CASSLGPSGSVNEQYF